The 15 T cell receptor beta chains below come from one sample, sequenced in a study of T cell responses to AZD1222 COVID-19 vaccine. The protocol was immunoSEQ multiplex PCR, while the TCRdb copy is restricted to in-frame clones and leaves out a portion. The sample has about 95,000 clones; approximately 88% are singletons. This specimen consisted of peripheral blood, obtained on day 0 of AZD1222 vaccination. The receptors were gathered from an adult in good health.

The J gene is TRBJ1-1, the V gene TRBV7-8, with D uncertain. Trimming pared 1 base from V and 4 bases from J, leaving 7 bases between. The CDR3 has 13 residues. The germline CDR1 and CDR2 sequences are SGHVS and FQNEAQ. The CDR3 bases are TGTGCCAGCAGCTTAGTACAGCCCACTGAAGCTTTCTTT. It is translated as CASSLVQPTEAFF.

The chain links TRBV10-2 to TRBJ2-7; 8 nucleotides agree with TRBD2. CDR3 length equals 16 residues. V was pared by 3 bases and J by 1 base, with 8 bases of the junction left unmatched. Germline CDR1 WSHSY, CDR2 SAAADI. CDR3 protein: CASSEGSGGFSYEQYF. Written as DNA, the CDR3 is TGCGCCAGCAGTGAAGGGAGCGGGGGTTTTTCCTACGAGCAGTACTTC.

This rearrangement joins TRBV14 to TRBJ2-2, with D possibly being TRBD2 (6 bases). Germline CDR1 SGHDN, CDR2 FVKESK. This CDR3 has 16 residues. The germline V and J ends were trimmed by 1 base and 2 bases, with 11 bases remaining between them. The CDR3 nucleotides read TGTGCCAGCAGCCAAGGTCTACTAGCCAACACCGGGGAGCTGTTTTTT. Its protein product is CASSQGLLANTGELFF.

The V gene is TRBV16, the J gene TRBJ1-2; no clear D. Trimming pared 2 bases from V and 7 bases from J, leaving 14 bases between. Germline loops: CDR1 KGHSY, CDR2 FQNENV. This CDR3 is 14 amino acids long. The CDR3 sequence: CASSQEGRVGGYTF. As DNA, the CDR3 is TGTGCCAGCAGCCAAGAAGGGAGGGTTGGTGGCTACACCTTC. Drawing the rest from reference TRBV16 and TRBJ1-2, the complete variable domain is GEEVAQTPKHLVRGEGQKAKLYCAPIKGHSYVFWYQQVLKNEFKFLISFQNENVFDETGMPKERFSAKCLPNSPCSLEIQATKLEDSAVYFCASSQEGRVGGYTFGSGTRLTVV.

The DNA of the CDR3 is TGTGCCAGTAGTACCCGGGACAGGAAAGCTTTCTTT. Translated, it gives CASSTRDRKAFF. The chain employs TRBV19 and TRBJ1-1, with TRBD1 identical over 8 bases. CDR3 length: 12 amino acids. CDR1 LNHDA and CDR2 SQIVND come from the germline V gene (reference sequence). V lost 4 bases, J lost 9 bases, and 4 bases stayed unmatched.

V gene TRBV30 combines with J gene TRBJ1-1; D unresolved. The CDR3 totals 12 residues. V was pared by 5 bases and J by 4 bases, with 11 bases between. Germline loops: CDR1 GTSNPN, CDR2 SVGIG (reference sequence). This CDR3 is CAWCLGRTEAFF. CDR3 nucleotides: TGTGCCTGGTGTCTGGGTCGCACTGAAGCTTTCTTT. Based on the CDR3 plus reference TRBV30 and TRBJ1-1, the full variable domain is SQTIHQWPATLVQPVGSPLSLECTVEGTSNPNLYWYRQAAGRGLQLLFYSVGIGQISSEVPQNLSASRPQDRQFILSSKKLLLSDSGFYLCAWCLGRTEAFFGQGTRLTVV.

The chain links TRBV29-1 to TRBJ2-1, with D unresolved. The CDR3 has 15 residues. The V end lost 4 bases, the J end lost 0 bases, and 13 bases lay between the germline ends. The V gene's germline CDR1 is SQVTM and CDR2 ANQGSEA. CDR3 nucleotide sequence: TGCAGCGTTGTCGGCGCTTCAAGCTCCTACAATGAGCAGTTCTTC. Protein product: CSVVGASSSYNEQFF.

The chain is built from TRBV18 and TRBJ1-4, with TRBD1 matching over 7 bases. Per germline, CDR1 KGHSH and CDR2 LQKENI. V dropped 2 bases and J dropped 8; count of bases not matched to a gene: 8. The CDR3 is 15 amino acids. DNA of the CDR3: TGTGCCAGCTCACCAGGGACAGAGGCTCGCGAAAAACTGTTTTTT. Its translation is CASSPGTEAREKLFF.

This clone was detected only a few times. The chain carries TRBV30 and TRBJ2-1, with D unclear. Per germline, CDR1 GTSNPN and CDR2 SVGIG (reference sequence). The CDR3 runs 14 residues. V dropped 4 bases and J dropped 0 bases, with 10 bases sitting between them. The CDR3 region has the DNA TGTGCCTGGACATGGCGCCTCTCCTACAATGAGCAGTTCTTC. Encoded protein: CAWTWRLSYNEQFF.

This clone was observed a single time. This chain connects TRBV30 to TRBJ1-3; D is perhaps TRBD1 (6 bases). Deletions cut 2 bases from V and 4 bases from J, with 15 bases between. The CDR3 extends over 15 amino acids. Germline CDR1 reads GTSNPN; CDR2 reads SVGIG (reference sequence). In DNA, the CDR3 is TGTGCCTGGAGTCAGGCAGGGGAAAGGGGAAACACCATATATTTT. It translates to CAWSQAGERGNTIYF.

This clone was recorded only once. The CDR3 DNA is TGTGCCAGCAGCGGCCGAACAGGGGGGGTTTCTGGGGCCAACGTCCTGACTTTC. It specifies CASSGRTGGVSGANVLTF. V gene TRBV3-1 (or the pseudogene TRBV3-2) combines with J gene TRBJ2-6; weak D call: TRBD1 (8 bases). This CDR3 contains 18 residues. The V end lost 5 bases, the J end lost 1 base, and 18 bases lay between the germline ends. CDR1 LGHDT and CDR2 YNNKEL come from the germline V gene (reference sequence).

The CDR3 reads CASSLTAGNTIYF. CDR3 sequence (DNA): TGCGCCAGCAGCTTGACAGCTGGAAACACCATATATTTT. The V call is TRBV4-3, the J call TRBJ1-3; the D gene is possibly TRBD1 (5 bases). The CDR3 is 13 residues long. Germline V gene sequence: CDR1 LGHNA, CDR2 YSLEER. The germline V and J ends were trimmed by 5 bases and 2 bases, with 7 bases remaining between them.

The V gene is TRBV3-1 (or the pseudogene TRBV3-2), the J gene TRBJ2-5, with 9 bases lining up with TRBD2. The V segment lost 3 bases and the J segment 1 base; nucleotides outside the gene matches: 21. The CDR3 totals 21 residues. CDR1 LGHDT and CDR2 YNNKEL come from the germline V gene (reference sequence). CDR3 nucleotide sequence: TGTGCCAGCAGCCAGGCTCCACGTCAGGGGTTTAGCGGGGGAATCCAAGAGACCCAGTACTTC. This sequence encodes CASSQAPRQGFSGGIQETQYF.

V gene TRBV10-2 combines with J gene TRBJ2-1, with TRBD2 as a possible D gene (6 bases). The CDR3 has 16 residues. From germline, CDR1 is WSHSY and CDR2 SAAADI. V was clipped by 0 bases and J by 7 bases, with 16 bases between them. CDR3 residues: CASSESVTRFINEQFF. DNA of the CDR3: TGCGCCAGCAGTGAGTCGGTGACTAGATTTATAAATGAGCAGTTCTTC.

V is TRBV2 and J is TRBJ1-1, with a possible D match to TRBD1 (5 bases). The CDR3 spans 14 residues. Trimming removed 7 bases at V and 1 base at J, with 13 bases between. Germline-derived CDR1 and CDR2 are SNHLY and FYNNEI. In nucleotides, the CDR3 is TGTGCCAGCAACTCAGTAGGGGAGAACACTGAAGCTTTCTTT. Translation: CASNSVGENTEAFF. Drawing the rest from reference TRBV2 and TRBJ1-1, the complete variable domain is EPEVTQTPSHQVTQMGQEVILRCVPISNHLYFYWYRQILGQKVEFLVSFYNNEISEKSEIFDDQFSVERPDGSNFTLKIRSTKLEDSAMYFCASNSVGENTEAFFGQGTRLTVV.